This T cell receptor (beta chain) was observed in a study of cytomegalovirus exposure and HLA in healthy donors. The study's findings and limits: Cytomegalovirus status was reportedly diagnosed by the classifier with high sensitivity and specificity.

Regarding this clone: Its matching antigen is unknown. At one of its ends the junction is not consistent with the germline gene, which may arise from a read error.

The study ran its PCR with 60 Vbeta and 13 Jbeta primers. Using immunoSEQ multiplex PCR, the repertoire was profiled, and TCRdb retains in-frame clones only, with some absent. The table records fewer than 150,000 clones, around 77% of them present only once. The CDR3 has 15 amino acids. CDR1 and CDR2 (germline): SEHNR, FQNEAQ (reference sequence). The origin of this receptor is a man aged 50-60 years in good health and CMV-seropositive. The J gene is TRBJ1-5, the V gene TRBV7-9; D might be TRBD1 (6 bases). Sequenced sample: PBMCs. CDR3 DNA: TGTTCCAGCATCCTAGGGGGGGAATGCGGGCAGCCCCAGCATTTT. Its translation is CSSILGGECGQPQHF.